This T cell receptor (beta chain) was found in a study of shared clonotypes between healthy human individuals. This CDR3 is built from 18 residues. The germline CDR1 and CDR2 sequences are SGDLS and YYNGEE. J was trimmed by 3 bases and V by 0 bases; bases with no gene match: 11. The naive CD8 subset, CD45RO-negative cells positively selected for CCR7, excluded terminally differentiated effector memory CD45RA+ cells. Data came from immunoSEQ multiplex PCR; TCRdb stores just in-frame clones and leaves some out. The profile covers over 800,000 clones, with nearly 95% appearing a single time and around 24% taken by the ten largest.

The specimen sequenced was naive CD8+ T cells sorted from blood. This chain links TRBV9 with TRBJ2-5; 10 nucleotides line up with TRBD2. This clonotype originated in a man aged 30-40 years in good health. The DNA for the CDR3 is TGTGCCAGCAGCGTAGATTATCTAGCGGGAGAGGGAGAAGAGACCCAGTACTTC. Protein sequence: CASSVDYLAGEGEETQYF. Filled out from reference TRBV9 and TRBJ2-5, the complete variable domain reads DSGVTQTPKHLITATGQRVTLRCSPRSGDLSVYWYQQSLDQGLQFLIQYYNGEERAKGNILERFSAQQFPDLHSELNLSSLELGDSALYFCASSVDYLAGEGEETQYFGPGTRLLVL.